This T cell receptor (beta chain) was sequenced during a study of siplizumab effects on memory and regulatory T cells. Points from the study as a whole: Sequences that were alloreactive and traceable to unstimulated CD4+ memory cells were significantly reduced by siplizumab. Greater diversity than memory cells seemed evident in naive T cells, which also appeared to be major alloresponse contributors.

The CDR3 consists of 18 residues. Germline assignment: CDR1 SNHLY and CDR2 FYNNEI. V was pared by 2 bases and J by 4 bases, with 23 bases between. Data came from immunoSEQ multiplex PCR; TCRdb stores just in-frame clones and leaves some out. The repertoire holds about 110,000 clones, under 95% seen once, with 0.75% in the top ten. A remark on this clone: Its antigen is as yet unknown.

The V and J genes are TRBV2 and TRBJ2-5; D may correspond to TRBD1 or TRBD2 (5 bases each). Sequencing was done on a sample of Tregs sorted from blood. This sequence was found in a human donor in good health. The CDR3 bases are TGTGCCAGCAGTGAATTTTATGGGGCAGCCAGACGGGGAGAGACCCAGTACTTC. Encoded protein: CASSEFYGAARRGETQYF.